The entry below gives a single TCR beta chain sequence along with its context. Its specificity is unknown. The sample belongs to a study of somatic mutations in cytotoxic T cells in rheumatoid arthritis. Study-level points and caveats: In the expanded CD8+ clones, the antigen targets remained unknown.

The table came from immunoSEQ multiplex PCR; TCRdb's copy has only in-frame clones and leaves some out. The data hold about 6,700 clones, with roughly 71% observed a single time. As healthy controls, the study included blood donors who had a median age of approximately 50 years (range roughly 20-75) and were 55% female. By positive magnetic bead selection, CD4+ and CD8+ cells were isolated, and their purity was checked by flow cytometry. Source material: CD8+ T cells sorted from blood. The TCR originated in a man aged 35 to 55 in good health.

The CDR3 spells CASSARTGNTIYF. As DNA, the CDR3 is TGTGCCAGCAGCGCCAGAACAGGAAACACCATATATTTT. V is TRBV9 and J is TRBJ1-3, with D hard to call. The CDR3 totals 13 residues. The germline gives CDR1 SGDLS, CDR2 YYNGEE. V shed 3 bases and J shed 4 bases, with 8 bases lying between them.